A selection of T cell receptor beta chains follows, all from one sample in a study of blood T cell repertoires in COVID-19. Repertoires were generated with immunoSEQ multiplex PCR, while TCRdb's copy carries only in-frame clones and drops some. The table shows about 150,000 clones, with more than 80% occurring only once. Sequencing was carried out using peripheral blood. Receptors were obtained from a woman in her sixties or seventies with active COVID-19. The CDR3 runs from the conserved cysteine through the conserved F or W. A D gene is named only where the DNA matches it firmly. Clone size appears in some rows only: once, few, many, or a class for an expanded clone.

CDR3 DNA | CDR3 protein | clone size | J gene | V gene | D gene
TGTGCCAGCAGTTTCCCCGGGGACCAAGAGACCCAGTACTTC | CASSFPGDQETQYF | NA | TRBJ2-5 | TRBV28 | NA
TGTGCCAGCTGTCTAGATGGGGGGGGCAACAATGAGCAGTTCTTC | CASCLDGGGNNEQFF | NA | TRBJ2-1 | TRBV13 | NA
TGTGCCAGCAGTTCCCCCGGGACTAGTGGGATTGAGCAGTTCTTC | CASSSPGTSGIEQFF | NA | TRBJ2-1 | TRBV6-5 | TRBD2
TGTGCCAGCAGCCGGGGACTAGAACAAGAGACCCAGTACTTC | CASSRGLEQETQYF | few | TRBJ2-5 | TRBV3-1/TRBV3-2 | TRBD2
TGTGCCAGCAGTTTATTTCCCCCTACGCAAGGAAACACCATATATTTT | CASSLFPPTQGNTIYF | NA | TRBJ1-3 | TRBV28 | NA
TGTGCCAGCAGCGAACAGGCCTCTGGGGCCAACGTCCTGACTTTC | CASSEQASGANVLTF | NA | TRBJ2-6 | TRBV9 | NA
TGTGCCAGCAGCCCGCGGACAGGGGGCCGCGAGCAGTACTTC | CASSPRTGGREQYF | NA | TRBJ2-7 | TRBV4-2 | TRBD1
TGTGCCAGCAGTGGACTAGCGGGAGCGAATGAGCAGTTCTTC | CASSGLAGANEQFF | once | TRBJ2-1 | TRBV6-6 | TRBD2
TGCAGTGCTAGTAGTCCCGTCGGTTTGGGGGGTGTCTCCTACGAGCAGTACTTC | CSASSPVGLGGVSYEQYF | NA | TRBJ2-7 | TRBV20-1 | NA
TGTGCCAGCAGCTTAATTACAGGGCCCAATTCACCCCTCCACTTT | CASSLITGPNSPLHF | NA | TRBJ1-6 | TRBV7-2 | NA
TGTGCCAGCAGTTACTCTGGGACAGGGACCTACGAGCAGTACTTC | CASSYSGTGTYEQYF | NA | TRBJ2-7 | TRBV6-5 | TRBD1
TGTGCCAGCAGTTACTCGTGGGGGGACAATCAGCCCCAGCATTTT | CASSYSWGDNQPQHF | NA | TRBJ1-5 | TRBV6-5 | NA
TGTGCCACCAGTGATTTGGGGACAGGCCAAGAGACCCAGTACTTC | CATSDLGTGQETQYF | NA | TRBJ2-5 | TRBV24-1 | TRBD1
TGTGCCACCAGCAGGGGGGGTCCCCTGGGTAATTCACCCCTCCACTTT | CATSRGGPLGNSPLHF | NA | TRBJ1-6 | TRBV15 | NA
TGCAGCGTTGAAGGGCAGGCCTTGAACACTGAAGCTTTCTTT | CSVEGQALNTEAFF | NA | TRBJ1-1 | TRBV29-1 | NA
TGCGCCAGCAGCGGAACTAGTCCCTCCTACAATGAGCAGTTCTTC | CASSGTSPSYNEQFF | NA | TRBJ2-1 | TRBV5-1 | NA
TGTGCCAGCAGGCGATTGGAGACCCAGTACTTC | CASRRLETQYF | NA | TRBJ2-5 | TRBV6-5 | NA
TGCGCCAGCAGCGGGGGACTAAGCGGGAGGAGGAATGAGCAGTTCTTC | CASSGGLSGRRNEQFF | NA | TRBJ2-1 | TRBV5-1 | TRBD2
TGCGCCAGCAGCCAACCTTACGGACAGGTCCCCACCGGGGAGCTGTTTTTT | CASSQPYGQVPTGELFF | NA | TRBJ2-2 | TRBV4-1 | TRBD1
TGTGCCATCAGCCTCTCCGGACAGGGGGGGGCCAATGAGCAGTTCTTC | CAISLSGQGGANEQFF | NA | TRBJ2-1 | TRBV10-3 | TRBD1
TGTGCCAGCAGCTTTTTTTGGAGCGGGAGCTCCTACAATGAGCAGTTCTTC | CASSFFWSGSSYNEQFF | NA | TRBJ2-1 | TRBV7-8 | TRBD2
TGTGCCAGCAACTCCCAGGGACAGGGGTATGGCTACACCTTC | CASNSQGQGYGYTF | NA | TRBJ1-2 | TRBV5-4 | TRBD1
TGTGCCAGCAGACCGGGACTGACTAACTATGGCTACACCTTC | CASRPGLTNYGYTF | few | TRBJ1-2 | TRBV7-9 | NA
TGTGCCAGCAGCTTAGAGGCGGCAACTTACAATGAGCAGTTCTTC | CASSLEAATYNEQFF | NA | TRBJ2-1 | TRBV7-2 | NA
TGTGCCAGCAGCGCCTTCGGTGTAGATGACACTGAAGCTTTCTTT | CASSAFGVDDTEAFF | NA | TRBJ1-1 | TRBV9 | NA
TGTGCAGCCCCGGGAAGCAAAGAGGCCGGGGAGCTGTTTTTT | CAAPGSKEAGELFF | once | TRBJ2-2 | TRBV7-9 | NA
TGTGCCACATCGTACCGGGGGGTTACGCATTCACCCCTCCACTTT | CATSYRGVTHSPLHF | NA | TRBJ1-6 | TRBV28 | NA
TGTGCCAGCAGCCAAGATCCACTAGCGGGATTATACACAGATACGCAGTATTTT | CASSQDPLAGLYTDTQYF | NA | TRBJ2-3 | TRBV3-1/TRBV3-2 | TRBD2
TGTGCCAGCAGACCGGGAACAGGGGGCGCTTTGGTAGCTTTCTTT | CASRPGTGGALVAFF | NA | TRBJ1-1 | TRBV28 | TRBD1
TGTGCCAGTAGTCCCGGGGGGTATGAGCAGTTCTTC | CASSPGGYEQFF | many | TRBJ2-1 | TRBV19 | TRBD2
TGTGCCAGTAGTATAGGAGCGGACTATGGCTACACCTTC | CASSIGADYGYTF | NA | TRBJ1-2 | TRBV19 | NA
TGTGCCAGCAGCTCAGGACTAGCGCTCTCCTACGAGCAGTACTTC | CASSSGLALSYEQYF | NA | TRBJ2-7 | TRBV5-4 | TRBD2
TGCGCCAGCAGCTTGCGTAGCGGGAGGGCAACAGATACGCAGTATTTT | CASSLRSGRATDTQYF | NA | TRBJ2-3 | TRBV5-1 | TRBD2
TGTGCCAGCAGCTTGACAGTCGGTGGCGAGCAGTACTTC | CASSLTVGGEQYF | NA | TRBJ2-7 | TRBV7-9 | NA
TGTGCCAGCGGGGATGGACAGTCGACGTCGGGCTACACCTTC | CASGDGQSTSGYTF | NA | TRBJ1-2 | TRBV2 | NA
TGTGCCAGCAGCTCGACAGCGATGAACACTGAAGCTTTCTTT | CASSSTAMNTEAFF | NA | TRBJ1-1 | TRBV7-9 | NA
TGTGCCAGCAGACTGTTTGGGGCCTCCTACGAGCAGTACTTC | CASRLFGASYEQYF | NA | TRBJ2-7 | TRBV28 | NA
TGTGCCATCAGTAGGGACACATACAATGAGCAGTTCTTC | CAISRDTYNEQFF | NA | TRBJ2-1 | TRBV10-3 | NA
TGTGCCAGCAGCTATGCGGGAGGAGGTCCCGCAACTAATGAAAAACTGTTTTTT | CASSYAGGGPATNEKLFF | NA | TRBJ1-4 | TRBV7-2 | NA